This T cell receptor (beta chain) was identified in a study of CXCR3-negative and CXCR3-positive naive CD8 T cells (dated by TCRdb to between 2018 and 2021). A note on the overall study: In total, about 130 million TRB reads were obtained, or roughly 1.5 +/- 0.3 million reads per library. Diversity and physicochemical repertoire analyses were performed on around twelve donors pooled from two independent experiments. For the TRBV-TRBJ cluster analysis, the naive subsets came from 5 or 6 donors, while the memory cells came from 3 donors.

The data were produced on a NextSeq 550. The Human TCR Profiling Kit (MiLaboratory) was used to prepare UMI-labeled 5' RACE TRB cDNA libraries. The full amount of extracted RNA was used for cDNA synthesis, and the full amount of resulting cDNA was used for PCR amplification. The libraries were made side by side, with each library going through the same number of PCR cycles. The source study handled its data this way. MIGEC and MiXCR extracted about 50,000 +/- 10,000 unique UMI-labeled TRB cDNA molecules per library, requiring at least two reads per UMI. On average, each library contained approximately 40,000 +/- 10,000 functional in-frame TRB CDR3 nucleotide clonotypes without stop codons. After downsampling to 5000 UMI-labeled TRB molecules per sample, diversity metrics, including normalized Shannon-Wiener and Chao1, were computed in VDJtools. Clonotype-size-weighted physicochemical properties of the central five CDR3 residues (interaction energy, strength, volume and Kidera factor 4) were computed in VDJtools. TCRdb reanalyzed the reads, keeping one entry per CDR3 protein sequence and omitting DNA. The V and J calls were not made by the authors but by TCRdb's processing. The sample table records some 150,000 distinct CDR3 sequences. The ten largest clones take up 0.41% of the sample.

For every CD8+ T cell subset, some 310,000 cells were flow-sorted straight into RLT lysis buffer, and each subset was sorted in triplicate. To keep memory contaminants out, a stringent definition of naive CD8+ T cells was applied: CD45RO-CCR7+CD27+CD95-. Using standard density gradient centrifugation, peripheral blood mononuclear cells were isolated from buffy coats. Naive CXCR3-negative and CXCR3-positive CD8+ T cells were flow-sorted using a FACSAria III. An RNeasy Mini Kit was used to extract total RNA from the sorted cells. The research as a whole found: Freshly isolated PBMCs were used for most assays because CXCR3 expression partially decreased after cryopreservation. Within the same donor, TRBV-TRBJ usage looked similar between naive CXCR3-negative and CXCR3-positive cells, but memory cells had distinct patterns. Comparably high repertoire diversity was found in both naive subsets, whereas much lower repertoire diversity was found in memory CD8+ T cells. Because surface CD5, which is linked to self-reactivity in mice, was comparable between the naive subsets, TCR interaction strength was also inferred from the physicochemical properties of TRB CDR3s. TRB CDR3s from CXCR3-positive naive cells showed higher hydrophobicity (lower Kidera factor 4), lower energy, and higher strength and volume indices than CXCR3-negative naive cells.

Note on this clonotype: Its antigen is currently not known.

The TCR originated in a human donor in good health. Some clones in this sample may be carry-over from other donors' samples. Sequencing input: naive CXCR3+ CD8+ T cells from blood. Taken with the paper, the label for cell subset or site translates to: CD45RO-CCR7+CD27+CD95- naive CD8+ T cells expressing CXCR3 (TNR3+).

The CDR3 amino acid sequence is: CASSSIGYEQYF. The V gene is TRBV5-1 and the J gene is TRBJ2-7. CDR1 and CDR2 were assigned from the germline V gene as SGHRS and YFSETQ. The CDR3 holds 12 amino acids from the cysteine to the phenylalanine. Only the protein is available.